Below, 9 T cell receptor beta chains from the same sample are listed, as sequenced in a study of cytomegalovirus exposure and HLA in healthy donors (dated by TCRdb to the late 2010s). The library relied on the immunoSEQ multiplex PCR assay. The multiplex PCR relied on a mix of 60 forward primers for TCR Vbeta segments and 13 reverse primers for TCR Jbeta segments. TCRdb re-hosts the immuneACCESS table, in-frame sequences only. Its copies lack some clones; in the studies checked, an unresolved V gene accounts for under half of them, and the cause for the rest is not known. Here the sample has around 140,000 clones; 76% occur a single time. Roughly 1.8% of the sample rests with the top ten. Sequencing was done on a sample of PBMCs. These receptors were obtained from a female donor in good health and CMV-seropositive.

The chain is built from TRBV6-1 and TRBJ2-3; D not resolved. V lost 0 bases and J 4 bases, leaving 8 bases between the germline ends. Per the germline V gene, CDR1 is MNHNS and CDR2 is SASEGT. CDR3 size: 14 residues. This chain's CDR3 is CASSEASQADTQYF. The CDR3 DNA reads as TGTGCCAGCAGTGAAGCGTCCCAGGCAGATACGCAGTATTTT.

This clone has more than one count but fewer than ten. The chain is built from TRBV2 and TRBJ2-1; 12 bases align to TRBD2. Germline V gene data show CDR1 as SNHLY and CDR2 as FYNNEI. Trimming cost V 8 bases and J 8 bases; bases outside gene matches: 7. The CDR3 is 14 residues long. Here the CDR3 reads CASGRLAGVYEQFF. The CDR3 DNA is TGTGCCAGCGGAAGACTAGCGGGAGTCTATGAGCAGTTCTTC.

The chain uses TRBV18 and TRBJ2-7, with TRBD2 matching 11 bases. V lost 0 bases to trimming and J lost 3 bases; unmatched junction nucleotides: 1. This CDR3 comprises 15 residues. Germline loops: CDR1 KGHSH, CDR2 LQKENI. The CDR3 sequence is CASSPPGTSGYEQYF. DNA of the CDR3: TGTGCCAGCTCACCACCCGGGACTAGCGGCTACGAGCAGTACTTC.

This clone was detected once. V and J are TRBV5-4 and TRBJ1-1, with unresolved D. Trimming removed 1 base at V and 3 bases at J, with 7 bases between. Germline-derived CDR1 and CDR2 are SGHNT and YYREEE (reference sequence). The CDR3 runs 13 residues. The CDR3 DNA reads TGTGCCAGCAGCTTGTATCGGGACACTGAAGCTTTCTTT. It specifies CASSLYRDTEAFF.

The gene calls are TRBV7-7 and TRBJ2-5; 12 bases fit TRBD2. The V and J ends lost 5 bases and 5 bases, in that order; junction bases with no gene match: 15. The V gene's germline CDR1 is SSHAT and CDR2 FNYEAQ (reference sequence). There are 18 residues in the CDR3. The CDR3 DNA is TGTGCCAGCAGCACCTCGACTAGCGGGAGTGGTCCCGGGGAGACCCAGTACTTC. This codes for CASSTSTSGSGPGETQYF. Based on the CDR3 plus reference TRBV7-7 and TRBJ2-5, the full variable domain is GAGVSQSPRYKVTKRGQDVTLRCDPISSHATLYWYQQALGQGPEFLTYFNYEAQPDKSGLPSDRFSAERPEGSISTLTIQRTEQRDSAMYRCASSTSTSGSGPGETQYFGPGTRLLVL.

The J gene is TRBJ2-4, the V gene TRBV5-4; 14 bases line up with TRBD2. Trimming removed 3 bases from V and 0 bases from J; junction bases left unmatched: 5. The CDR3 covers 18 residues. CDR1 is SGHNT, CDR2 YYREEE, per germline (reference sequence). DNA for the CDR3: TGTGCCAGCAGCTCAAGGACTAGCGGGGGGTTAGCCAAAAACATTCAGTACTTC. As protein: CASSSRTSGGLAKNIQYF.

The J gene is TRBJ1-3, the V gene TRBV9, with D perhaps TRBD1 (5 bases). Germline CDR1 reads SGDLS; CDR2 reads YYNGEE. Trimming shortened V by 1 base and J by 2 bases, and 7 bases separated the two germline ends. The CDR3 has 14 amino acids. This CDR3 is CASSVQGPGNTIYF. CDR3 DNA: TGTGCCAGCAGCGTACAGGGCCCTGGAAACACCATATATTTT. Full variable domain (remainder filled in from reference TRBV9 and TRBJ1-3): DSGVTQTPKHLITATGQRVTLRCSPRSGDLSVYWYQQSLDQGLQFLIQYYNGEERAKGNILERFSAQQFPDLHSELNLSSLELGDSALYFCASSVQGPGNTIYFGEGSWLTVV.

The V and J genes are TRBV23-1 and TRBJ2-5; TRBD2 agrees at 12 bases. TRBV23-1 is annotated as an ORF whose role is uncertain. The junction had 9 bases not matched to a gene; V was cut back by 6 bases and J by 1 base. The CDR3 runs to 17 residues. The CDR3 loop is CASRSSGGDPSQETQYF. CDR3 nucleotide sequence: TGCGCCAGCAGGTCTAGCGGGGGGGACCCTTCCCAAGAGACCCAGTACTTC.

This chain uses TRBV2 with TRBJ2-3; D may be TRBD1 (6 bases). Trimming removed 10 bases from V and 3 bases from J, with 20 bases in between. This CDR3 comprises 15 residues. Germline V gene data show CDR1 as SNHLY and CDR2 as FYNNEI. The CDR3 is CATKDSPQGTDTQYF. CDR3 sequence (DNA): TGTGCCACAAAAGACAGTCCTCAGGGGACAGATACGCAGTATTTT.